The rows below give T cell receptor beta chains drawn from one sample of a study of lymphopenia after photon versus proton radiotherapy. Generated by immunoSEQ multiplex PCR, the TCRdb table keeps only in-frame clones and is missing some. Here the sample spans some 64,000 clones, approximately 90% being singletons. Sequencing was performed on peripheral blood, taken from a patient treated with proton-based radiotherapy. Receptors were obtained from a man older than 75 with esophageal cancer. Both conserved end residues are part of each CDR3. The D gene is left open where the match is weak. Size is omitted from some rows. Given values are once, few, many or a class for expanded clones.

TRBJ2-3	.	TRBV5-1	.	CASSLGQSTDTQYF	TGCGCCAGCAGCTTGGGCCAGTCCACAGATACGCAGTATTTT
TRBJ2-7	.	TRBV21-1	.	CASSKQLVLDSVFPYEQYF	TGTGCCAGCAGCAAACAATTAGTCCTGGACAGCGTGTTCCCCTACGAGCAGTACTTC
TRBJ2-3	TRBD2	TRBV7-9	few	CASSHGLAGYTDTQYF	TGTGCCAGCAGCCACGGACTAGCGGGATACACAGATACGCAGTATTTT
TRBJ1-2	.	TRBV7-9	.	CASSTLARGRYTF	TGTGCCAGCAGCACCCTAGCCCGAGGGCGCTACACCTTC
TRBJ2-7	TRBD1	TRBV29-1	.	CSVEERGTGSHEQYF	TGCAGCGTTGAAGAGCGGGGGACAGGGAGTCACGAGCAGTACTTC
TRBJ2-5	TRBD2	TRBV27	.	CASSSPGGGRETQYF	TGTGCCAGCAGTTCCCCGGGCGGGGGTCGGGAGACCCAGTACTTC
TRBJ1-1	.	TRBV30	.	CAWTENMNTEAFF	TGTGCCTGGACGGAAAACATGAACACTGAAGCTTTCTTT
TRBJ2-1	.	TRBV4-1	.	CASSQEQGGAYNEQFF	TGCGCCAGCAGCCAAGAACAGGGAGGGGCATACAATGAGCAGTTCTTC
TRBJ1-3	.	TRBV6-6	.	CASSYGRYLSGNTIYF	TGTGCCAGCAGTTATGGCCGATATCTCTCTGGAAACACCATATATTTT
TRBJ2-7	TRBD2	TRBV18	once	CASSQTGTSVYEQYF	TGTGCCAGCTCACAAACCGGGACTAGCGTCTACGAGCAGTACTTC
TRBJ1-2	.	TRBV7-9	.	CASSLGASSVNGYTF	TGTGCCAGCAGCTTAGGGGCCTCTAGTGTTAATGGCTACACCTTC
TRBJ2-5	.	TRBV10-3	.	CAISESGTGWQETQYF	TGTGCCATCAGTGAGTCAGGAACAGGGTGGCAAGAGACCCAGTACTTC
TRBJ2-7	TRBD2	TRBV27	.	CASSLSGRGTPYEQYF	TGTGCCAGCAGTTTATCCGGGAGGGGCACCCCCTACGAGCAGTACTTC
TRBJ1-2	TRBD1	TRBV7-3	.	CASSSQQGNYGYTF	TGTGCCAGCAGCTCCCAACAGGGGAACTATGGCTACACCTTC
TRBJ1-1	.	TRBV20-1	few	CSALRTEAFF	TGCAGTGCCCTACGGACTGAAGCTTTCTTT